The 16 T cell receptor beta chains given below trace back to one sample, sequenced in a study of blood T cells in healthy people across ages. A sample-barcoded 5' primer and a J-beta primer mix were used in a second PCR of roughly 7 to 11 cycles. TCRdb itself ran the 5' RACE reads through MiXCR, one entry per CDR3 protein. Of 950,000 to 1,200,000 distinct CDR3 sequences in the sample, about two fifths were seen once. The material sequenced was blood. Receptor source: a man between 18 and 29 years old in good health.

This chain connects TRBV7-9 to TRBJ1-4, with 8 bases aligning to TRBD1. With V trimmed by 2 bases and J by 7 bases, 6 bases remained unmatched. CDR1 and CDR2 (germline): SEHNR, FQNEAQ (reference sequence). The CDR3 runs to 15 residues. CDR3 sequence (DNA): TGTGCCAGCAGCTTAAGGCAGGGGGCTAGTGAAAAACTGTTTTTT. It yields the protein CASSLRQGASEKLFF.

The J gene is TRBJ2-5, the V gene TRBV4-1; 7 bases match TRBD2. V shed 1 base and J 5 bases; nucleotides not matched to a gene: 7. The CDR3 loop spans 15 amino acids. Germline-derived CDR1 and CDR2 are MGHRA and YSYEKL. The CDR3 bases are TGCGCCAGCAGCCAAGTCCAGCGGGGTGGGGAGACCCAGTACTTC. Translation: CASSQVQRGGETQYF.

In its sample, this clonotype was seen a few times. The rearrangement links TRBV7-8 to TRBJ1-1; D may be TRBD1 (6 bases). This CDR3 region has 16 residues. The germline V gene has CDR1 SGHVS and CDR2 FQNEAQ. V dropped 5 bases and J dropped 0 bases, with 16 bases sitting between them. In DNA form, the CDR3 reads TGTGCCAGCAGCCCCCGGGGGCAGCCCGTGAACACTGAAGCTTTCTTT. Protein: CASSPRGQPVNTEAFF.

The chain combines TRBV4-3 with TRBJ1-2; D gene ambiguous. Germline assignment: CDR1 LGHNA and CDR2 YSLEER. V gave up 1 base and J gave up 0 bases, with 12 bases separating them. The CDR3 spans 16 residues. This chain's CDR3 is CASSQVLLSSNYGYTF. In nucleotides, the CDR3 is TGCGCCAGCAGCCAAGTCCTGCTGAGTTCTAACTATGGCTACACCTTC.

Ten or more counts support this clonotype. The junction does not match germline at one end; this may be a read error. The chain combines TRBV20-1 with TRBJ2-1; D call uncertain. The CDR3 has 13 residues. Looked up from germline, CDR1 is DFQATT and CDR2 is SNEGSKA (reference sequence). Written as DNA, the CDR3 is TGCAGTGCTGGAGAATCCCTTGGGAATGAGCAGTTCTTC. Translating gives CSAGESLGNEQFF.

This clonotype occurred a few times. This chain connects TRBV18 to TRBJ2-4; 9 bases agree with TRBD1. Germline CDR1 KGHSH, CDR2 LQKENI. V gave up 3 bases and J gave up 3 bases; unmatched junction bases: 6. This CDR3 spans 16 amino acids. The CDR3 nucleotides are TGTGCCAGCTCACCGAGGACAGGGGTAGGCAAAAACATTCAGTACTTC. This gives the protein CASSPRTGVGKNIQYF. The variable domain in full, with the rest retrieved from reference TRBV18 and TRBJ2-4, is NAGVMQNPRHLVRRRGQEARLRCSPMKGHSHVYWYRQLPEEGLKFMVYLQKENIIDESGMPKERFSAEFPKEGPSILRIQQVVRGDSAAYFCASSPRTGVGKNIQYFGAGTRLSVL.

The chain has TRBV7-2 and TRBJ2-1, with 10 nucleotides matching TRBD1. Germline V gives CDR1 SGHTA, CDR2 FQGNSA. The CDR3 is 14 amino acids. CDR3 in amino acids: CPAASRDRGVSRFF. CDR3 nucleotide sequence: TGTCCAGCAGCCTCCCGGGACAGGGGCGTGAGCAGGTTCTTC.

The chain uses TRBV20-1 and TRBJ1-1; no clear D. Germline V CDR1 and CDR2: DFQATT, SNEGSKA (reference sequence). The V gene lost 8 bases and the J gene lost 0 bases, with 13 bases spanning the gap. There are 13 residues in the CDR3. The CDR3 DNA sequence: TGCAGTCCTGCGGCAATTCTGAACACTGAAGCTTTCTTT. This codes for CSPAAILNTEAFF.

This clonotype was seen a few times. The chain's CDR3 is CSAREIGDSGGDTQYF. DNA for the CDR3: TGCAGTGCTAGAGAAATTGGCGACTCAGGCGGGGATACGCAGTATTTT. The chain has TRBV20-1 and TRBJ2-3; TRBD2 might be the D (5 bases). Trimming shortened V by 0 bases and J by 6 bases, and 19 bases separated the two germline ends. Looked up from germline, CDR1 is DFQATT and CDR2 is SNEGSKA (reference sequence). CDR3 length: 16 amino acids.

The chain employs TRBV9 and TRBJ2-3, with D perhaps TRBD2 (6 bases). The CDR3 extends over 13 amino acids. V was pared by 2 bases and J by 6 bases, with 10 bases between. CDR1 SGDLS and CDR2 YYNGEE come from the germline V gene. The CDR3 nucleotides are TGTGCCAGCAGCGTTCCTGGGAGGGATACGCAGTATTTT. Encoded protein: CASSVPGRDTQYF.

This chain joins TRBV20-1 and TRBJ2-7, with D possibly being TRBD1 (5 bases). Trimming stripped 2 bases from V and 6 bases from J, with 14 bases between. Germline loops: CDR1 DFQATT, CDR2 SNEGSKA (reference sequence). The CDR3 has 13 amino acids. This CDR3 reads CSARPAGRFEQYF. CDR3 nucleotide sequence: TGCAGTGCTAGACCGGCAGGGCGTTTCGAGCAGTACTTC.

The rearrangement uses TRBV6-2 or TRBV6-3 and TRBJ2-1; TRBD2 aligns across 9 bases. The CDR3 runs to 16 residues. V was pared by 5 bases and J by 2 bases, with 7 bases of the junction left unmatched. From germline, CDR1 is MNHEY and CDR2 SVGEGT. The CDR3 loop is CASSPWTSAAYNEQFF. DNA of the CDR3: TGTGCCAGCAGTCCTTGGACTAGCGCTGCCTACAATGAGCAGTTCTTC.

This clonotype was observed a handful of times. This chain uses TRBV7-9 with TRBJ2-3; D might be TRBD1 (5 bases). Germline CDR1 is SEHNR and CDR2 is FQNEAQ (reference sequence). The CDR3 totals 15 residues. V shed 5 bases and J shed 0 bases, with 12 bases lying between them. CDR3 sequence reads: CASSPRTKSTDTQYF. CDR3 in DNA: TGTGCCAGCAGCCCCCGGACAAAGAGCACAGATACGCAGTATTTT.

This clonotype was observed a few times. V gene TRBV20-1 combines with J gene TRBJ2-5; D remains unclear. Per the germline V gene, CDR1 is DFQATT and CDR2 is SNEGSKA (reference sequence). Trimming stripped 1 base from V and 7 bases from J, with 22 bases between. The CDR3 length is 16 residues. CDR3 amino acids: CSARVNSDLFGGTQYF. CDR3 coding DNA: TGCAGTGCTAGAGTTAATAGTGATCTCTTCGGCGGGACCCAGTACTTC.

There are many counts of this clonotype. V usage is TRBV7-2 and J usage is TRBJ2-3; TRBD1 is a possible D gene (5 bases). CDR3 length: 14 residues. V was shortened by 5 bases and J by 0 bases, with 9 bases between the two germline ends. Germline values: CDR1 SGHTA, CDR2 FQGNSA. CDR3 amino acids: CASSPGASTDTQYF. The CDR3 DNA is TGTGCCAGCAGCCCTGGGGCTAGCACAGATACGCAGTATTTT.

The gene calls are TRBV27 and TRBJ2-3; 7 positions agree with TRBD2. Germline CDR1 is MNHEY and CDR2 is SMNVEV (reference sequence). Germline trimming cut 5 bases from V and 2 bases from J; bases unmatched to any gene: 7. The CDR3 length is 15 residues. CDR3 residues: CASSTAGDYTDTQYF. DNA for the CDR3: TGTGCCAGCAGTACCGCGGGGGACTACACAGATACGCAGTATTTT.